The clone carrying this TCR beta chain appeared a few times. These data come from a study of regulatory T cells in long-lasting Graves disease. The CDR3 length is 17 residues. Trimming took 1 base from V and 3 from J, leaving 19 bases between them. CDR1 and CDR2 from the germline V gene are SGHTA and FQGTGA. Time point specified: newly diagnosed GD, antithyroid drugs for less than 3 months. The TCR library was made from RNA extracted from PBMCs. Assembly of TCR beta libraries relied on iRepertoire HTBI primers together with Arm-PCR of CDR3 regions. TCRdb used MiXCR to reprocess the multiplex PCR reads, holding one entry per CDR3 protein. The table records 500,000 or so distinct CDR3 sequences, 15% to 20% of them present only once. A further study also used this sample, focusing on T cells in Graves' hyperthyroidism and ophthalmopathy. That work contributes: HTBI primers were the set used in a first-round RT-PCR of the TCR CDR3.

The sequences come from peripheral blood mononuclear cells (PBMCs), collected at new diagnosis, from a patient treated with antithyroid drugs. The clonotype comes from a woman aged 35-65 years with Graves disease. V is TRBV7-3 and J is TRBJ2-7, with D perhaps TRBD1 (5 bases). This CDR3 reads CASSLRIQGFYLYEQYF. Written as DNA, the CDR3 is TGTGCCAGCAGCTTAAGAATCCAGGGATTCTACCTCTACGAGCAGTACTTC. Looking up the rest from reference TRBV7-3 and TRBJ2-7 gives the full variable domain: GAGVSQTPSNKVTEKGKYVELRCDPISGHTALYWYRQSLGQGPEFLIYFQGTGAADDSGLPNDRFFAVRPEGSVSTLKIQRTERGDSAVYLCASSLRIQGFYLYEQYFGPGTRLTVT.